This TCR beta chain was obtained from a study of monozygotic twins with inflammatory bowel disease. In the case of this clonotype: Its target is not known.

Germline assignment: CDR1 DFQATT and CDR2 SNEGSKA (reference sequence). The CDR3 spans 15 residues. Study observations and caveats: The co-twins with IBD showed lower TCRbeta diversity (inverse Simpson) than their healthy siblings.

It was around 3.5 ug of total RNA that each TCR library used. No DNA is given; TCRdb re-called the 5' RACE reads and lists each CDR3 protein once. The sample has around 100,000 distinct CDR3 sequences, and its top ten clones hold under 2.5%. Sequencing input: blood. The chain carries TRBV20-1 and TRBJ2-5; there is no DNA to check the TCRdb D call of TRBD2. This receptor was identified in a human donor with ulcerative colitis or Crohn's disease, or a healthy co-twin of an affected twin (not recorded which). The CDR3 loop reads CSAHHRSGGEETQYF.